The present entry profiles one T cell receptor beta chain with its context. It lacks a known antigen. Base qualities are not at hand, and no much larger clone is one base apart. These data are taken from a study of PD-1 and CTLA-4 blockade in melanoma (dated by TCRdb to about 2021). Describing the broader study: The study compared how PD-1 blockade and CTLA-4 blockade affected the melanoma-reactive CD8 T cell response in patients with melanoma.

Based on the germline V gene (reference sequence), the CDR1 and CDR2 sequences are SEHNR and FQNEAQ. Inclusive of the bounding cysteine and phenylalanine, the CDR3 is 19 residues long. Only CDR3 DNA remains: 57 bases, in frame from the first base. From V the trimming removes 5 bases and from J it removes 0 bases, while the gene matches leave 16 bases of the junction unaccounted for. The protocol used for the library was the immunoSEQ multiplex PCR assay. This is the immuneACCESS table as TCRdb keeps it, with only in-frame sequences that have V and J called. A part of the clones is gone; compared with another copy, unresolved V genes explain less than half, and the rest is unexplained. This sample has some 11,000 clones in its table, and 75% to 85% of those were observed once. Together, the top ten hold about a third of the sample.

Source: CD8+ T cells from peripheral blood, taken from a patient given anti-PD-1 treatment. The chain couples TRBV7-9 to TRBJ2-7; TRBD1 agrees with 10 junctional bases. This clonotype originated in a human donor with melanoma. The DNA sequence is TGTGCCAGCAGCCCGCTGGGGACAGGGGATCCCCTCCACTCCTACGAGCAGTACTTC. Protein translation: CASSPLGTGDPLHSYEQYF. Supplemented by the reference TRBV7-9 and TRBJ2-7 proteins around the CDR3, the complete variable domain is DTGVSQNPRHKITKRGQNVTFRCDPISEHNRLYWYRQTLGQGPEFLTYFQNEAQLEKSRLLSDRFSAERPKGSFSTLEIQRTEQGDSAMYLCASSPLGTGDPLHSYEQYFGPGTRLTVT.